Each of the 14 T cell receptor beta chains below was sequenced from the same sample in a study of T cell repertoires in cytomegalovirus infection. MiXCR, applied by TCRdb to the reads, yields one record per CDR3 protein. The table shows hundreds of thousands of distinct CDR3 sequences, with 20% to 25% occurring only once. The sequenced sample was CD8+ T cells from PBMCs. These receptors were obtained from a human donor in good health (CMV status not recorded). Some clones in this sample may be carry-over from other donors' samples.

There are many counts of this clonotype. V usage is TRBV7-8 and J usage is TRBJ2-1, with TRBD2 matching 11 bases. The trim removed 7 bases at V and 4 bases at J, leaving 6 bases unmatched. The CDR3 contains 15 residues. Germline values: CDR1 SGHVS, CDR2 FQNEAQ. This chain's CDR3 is CASIPGTSGYNEQFF. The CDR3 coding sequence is TGTGCCAGCATCCCGGGGACTAGCGGATACAATGAGCAGTTCTTC.

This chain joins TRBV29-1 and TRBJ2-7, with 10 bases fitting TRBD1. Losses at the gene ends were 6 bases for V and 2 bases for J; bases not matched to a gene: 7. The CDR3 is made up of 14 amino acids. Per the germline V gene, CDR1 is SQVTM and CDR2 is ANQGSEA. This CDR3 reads CSVRGTGVTYEQYF. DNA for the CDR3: TGCAGCGTCCGCGGGACAGGGGTAACCTACGAGCAGTACTTC.

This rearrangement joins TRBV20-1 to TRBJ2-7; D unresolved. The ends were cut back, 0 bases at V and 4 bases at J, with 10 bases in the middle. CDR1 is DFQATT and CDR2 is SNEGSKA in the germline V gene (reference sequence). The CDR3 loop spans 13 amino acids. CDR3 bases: TGCAGTGCTAGAGATCGGACCCGGTACGAGCAGTACTTC. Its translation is CSARDRTRYEQYF.

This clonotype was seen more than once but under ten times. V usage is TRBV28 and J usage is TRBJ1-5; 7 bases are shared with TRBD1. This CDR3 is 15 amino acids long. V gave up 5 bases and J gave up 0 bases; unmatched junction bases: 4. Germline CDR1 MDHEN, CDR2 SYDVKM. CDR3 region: CASSDRVYSNQPQHF. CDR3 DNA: TGTGCCAGCAGTGACAGGGTCTATAGCAATCAGCCCCAGCATTTT.

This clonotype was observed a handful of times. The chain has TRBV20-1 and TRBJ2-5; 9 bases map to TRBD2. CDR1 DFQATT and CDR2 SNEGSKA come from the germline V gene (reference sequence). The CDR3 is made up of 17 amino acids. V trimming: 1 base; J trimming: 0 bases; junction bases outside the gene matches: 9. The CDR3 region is CSARGWLAGPHQETQYF. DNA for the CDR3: TGCAGTGCTAGAGGGTGGCTAGCGGGGCCACACCAAGAGACCCAGTACTTC.

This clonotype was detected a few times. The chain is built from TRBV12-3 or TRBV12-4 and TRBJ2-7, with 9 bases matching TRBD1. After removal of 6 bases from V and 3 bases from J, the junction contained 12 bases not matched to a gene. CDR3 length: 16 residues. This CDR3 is CASSDSWDRADYEQYF. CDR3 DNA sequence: TGTGCCAGCAGCGATTCTTGGGACAGGGCAGACTACGAGCAGTACTTC.

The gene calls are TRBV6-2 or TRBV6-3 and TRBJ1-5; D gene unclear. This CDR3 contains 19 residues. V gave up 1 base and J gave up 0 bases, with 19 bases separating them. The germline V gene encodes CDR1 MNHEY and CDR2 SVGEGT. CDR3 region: CASSYLDSGSRDSNQPQHF. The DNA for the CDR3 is TGTGCCAGCAGTTACTTAGATTCCGGGAGCCGTGATAGCAATCAGCCCCAGCATTTT.

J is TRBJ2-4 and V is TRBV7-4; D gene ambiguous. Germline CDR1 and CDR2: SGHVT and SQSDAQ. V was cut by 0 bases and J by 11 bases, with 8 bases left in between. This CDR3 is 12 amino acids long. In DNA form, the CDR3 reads TGTGCCAGCAGCTTAGCACCACTGGTTCAGTACTTC. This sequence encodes CASSLAPLVQYF.

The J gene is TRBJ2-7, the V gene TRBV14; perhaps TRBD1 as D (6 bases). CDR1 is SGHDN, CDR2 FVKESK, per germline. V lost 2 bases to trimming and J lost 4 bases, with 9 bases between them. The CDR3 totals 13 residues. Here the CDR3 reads CASSQYRAYEQYF. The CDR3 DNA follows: TGTGCCAGCAGCCAATACAGGGCGTACGAGCAGTACTTC.

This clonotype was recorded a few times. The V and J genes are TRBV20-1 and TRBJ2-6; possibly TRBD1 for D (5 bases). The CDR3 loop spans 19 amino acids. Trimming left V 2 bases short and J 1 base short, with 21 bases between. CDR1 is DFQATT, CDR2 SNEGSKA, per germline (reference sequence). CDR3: CSARKGFKTDHSGANVLTF. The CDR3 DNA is TGCAGTGCTAGAAAAGGTTTTAAGACAGACCATTCTGGGGCCAACGTCCTGACTTTC.

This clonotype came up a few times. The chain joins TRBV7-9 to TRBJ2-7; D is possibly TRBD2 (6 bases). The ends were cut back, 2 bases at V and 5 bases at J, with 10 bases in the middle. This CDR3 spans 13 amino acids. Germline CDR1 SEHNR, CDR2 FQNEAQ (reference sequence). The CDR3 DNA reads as TGTGCCAGCAGCTTACCAGGAGGGGACGAGCAGTACTTC. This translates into CASSLPGGDEQYF.

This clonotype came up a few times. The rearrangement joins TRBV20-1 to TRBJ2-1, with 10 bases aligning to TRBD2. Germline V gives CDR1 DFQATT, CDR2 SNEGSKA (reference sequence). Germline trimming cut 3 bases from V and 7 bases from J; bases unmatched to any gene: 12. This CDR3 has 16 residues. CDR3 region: CSARADERGGWNEQFF. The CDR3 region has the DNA TGCAGTGCTAGGGCCGACGAGCGGGGGGGCTGGAATGAGCAGTTCTTC.

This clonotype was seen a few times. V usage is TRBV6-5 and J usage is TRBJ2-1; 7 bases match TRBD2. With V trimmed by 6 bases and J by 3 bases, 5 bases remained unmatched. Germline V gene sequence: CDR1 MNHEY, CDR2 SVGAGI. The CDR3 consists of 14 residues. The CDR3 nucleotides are TGTGCCAGCAGGAGGGAGCGGGGCTACAATGAGCAGTTCTTC. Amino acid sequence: CASRRERGYNEQFF.

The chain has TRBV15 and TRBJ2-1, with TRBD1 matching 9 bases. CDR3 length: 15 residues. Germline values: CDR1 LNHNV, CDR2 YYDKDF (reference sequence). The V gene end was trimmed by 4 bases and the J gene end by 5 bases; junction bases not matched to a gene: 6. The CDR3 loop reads CATSIPGTGNNEQFF. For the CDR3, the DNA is TGTGCCACCAGCATCCCCGGGACAGGGAACAATGAGCAGTTCTTC.